A single sample is the source of the 29 T cell receptor beta chains below, sequenced in a study of CD8+CD57+ T cells in acquired aplastic anemia. CDR3 and TCR beta VDJ profiling relied on a genomic DNA template. TCRdb independently ran MiXCR on the reads; one entry per CDR3 protein. The sample holds 200,000 to 300,000 distinct CDR3 sequences, around 45% seen once. Previously, flow cytometry had revealed CD8+CD57+ cell expansion in the patients chosen for sequencing. Source material: sorted CD4+, CD8+, or CD8+CD57+ T cells (not recorded which) from PBMCs. These receptors originate from a human donor with aplastic anemia.

This clonotype has more than one count but fewer than ten. The CDR3 here is CASSSGQLGTEAFF. CDR3 DNA: TGCGCCAGCAGCTCCGGACAGTTAGGCACTGAAGCTTTCTTT. The genes are TRBV5-1 and TRBJ1-1, with TRBD1 as a possible D gene (6 bases). Germline CDR1 SGHRS, CDR2 YFSETQ. The CDR3 length is 14 residues. The germline V and J ends were trimmed by 3 bases and 4 bases, with 13 bases remaining between them.

This clonotype was observed many times. The chain combines TRBV7-9 with TRBJ2-2; D remains ambiguous. Per germline, CDR1 SEHNR and CDR2 FQNEAQ (reference sequence). The CDR3 is made up of 16 amino acids. V gave up 5 bases and J gave up 0 bases, with 13 bases separating them. CDR3 bases: TGTGCCAGCAGCCCGTCTTCGGGCCCGAACACCGGGGAGCTGTTTTTT. This codes for CASSPSSGPNTGELFF.

In its sample, this clonotype was seen once. J is TRBJ2-1 and V is TRBV11-3; 8 nucleotides line up with TRBD2. After removal of 5 bases from V and 1 base from J, the junction contained 7 bases not matched to a gene. CDR1 and CDR2 (germline): SGHNT, YENEEA. The CDR3 has 16 residues. The CDR3: CASSTKRGYSYNEQFF. The CDR3 DNA follows: TGTGCCAGCAGCACTAAGCGGGGGTATTCCTACAATGAGCAGTTCTTC.

This chain joins TRBV12-3 or TRBV12-4 and TRBJ2-1; D possibly uses TRBD1 or TRBD2 (5 bases each). V lost 5 bases and J 9 bases, leaving 17 bases between the germline ends. The CDR3 has 14 residues. CDR3 in DNA: TGTGCCAGCAGTGGTTTGGCCGGGGACGGTGAGCAGTTCTTC. This sequence encodes CASSGLAGDGEQFF.

The CDR3 nucleotides read TGCAGCGTTGATGTGCAGGGTAATGAAAAACTGTTTTTT. This codes for CSVDVQGNEKLFF. This chain connects TRBV29-1 to TRBJ1-4; the D gene is possibly TRBD1 (5 bases). Germline CDR1 and CDR2: SQVTM and ANQGSEA. This CDR3 spans 13 amino acids. Between the trimmed V and J ends, which lost 3 bases and 4 bases, there was a span of 9 bases.

CDR3 DNA sequence: TGTGCCAGCAGTTTAACGACAGGGGGGGTGAACACTGAAGCTTTCTTT. It translates to CASSLTTGGVNTEAFF. The chain combines TRBV12-3 or TRBV12-4 with TRBJ1-1; 9 bases are shared with TRBD1. The V gene end was trimmed by 2 bases and the J gene end by 0 bases; junction bases not matched to a gene: 4. This CDR3 is 16 amino acids long.

This clonotype has just a few counts. The chain recombines TRBV12-3 or TRBV12-4 with TRBJ1-1; 9 bases map to TRBD1. The J segment lost 6 bases and the V segment lost 5 bases, leaving 7 bases of the junction unmatched. The CDR3 covers 14 residues. CDR3 nucleotides: TGTGCCAGCAGTAAGACAGGGGGGGGGGCTGAAGCTTTCTTT. Protein: CASSKTGGGAEAFF.

This clonotype was counted ten times or more. A much more abundant neighbour one base away suggests this may be a read error. V gene TRBV29-1 combines with J gene TRBJ1-1, with a tentative D call TRBD1 (5 bases). The CDR3 spans 14 residues. CDR1 is SQVTM, CDR2 ANQGSEA, per germline. The DNA for the CDR3 is TGCGGCGTGGGTCGGGCTACGAGGGGCACTGAAGCTTTCTTT. Amino acid sequence: CGVGRATRGTEAFF.

With respect to this clonotype: The final CDR3 position lacks the conserved phenylalanine or tryptophan, pointing to a likely read error. The chain recombines TRBV7-9 with TRBJ2-1; maybe TRBD2 (5 bases). This CDR3 region has 12 residues. Germline lookup yields CDR1 SEHNR and CDR2 FQNEAQ (reference sequence). Here the CDR3 reads CASSGSHNEQFL. Here the CDR3 DNA reads TGCGCCAGCAGCGGCAGCCACAATGAGCAGTTCCTC.

This chain joins TRBV12-3 or TRBV12-4 and TRBJ2-1; 13 positions agree with TRBD2. The CDR3 extends over 16 amino acids. The ends lost 6 bases at V and 3 bases at J; junction bases unmatched: 5. CDR3 region: CASRPGLAGFYNEQFF. The CDR3 nucleotides read TGTGCCAGCAGACCGGGACTAGCGGGGTTCTACAATGAGCAGTTCTTC.

V and J are TRBV2 and TRBJ2-3, with D perhaps assigned TRBD1 or TRBD2 (6 bases each). Trimming shortened V by 8 bases and J by 5 bases, and 17 bases separated the two germline ends. The length of the CDR3 is 14 residues. Germline CDR1 reads SNHLY; CDR2 reads FYNNEI. DNA of the CDR3: TGTGCCAGCGGGGGGCACAAGGAACTAGATACGCAGTATTTT. Encoded protein: CASGGHKELDTQYF.

The V call is TRBV5-1, the J call TRBJ1-1; the D is unclear. The germline V gene has CDR1 SGHRS and CDR2 YFSETQ. V dropped 2 bases and J dropped 11 bases, with 16 bases sitting between them. The length of the CDR3 is 13 residues. CDR3 sequence reads: CASSFGIAAGAFF. The DNA for the CDR3 is TGCGCCAGCAGCTTCGGGATAGCGGCTGGGGCTTTCTTT.

The sample holds a few counts of this clonotype. One base away lies a much larger clone, so this may be a sequencing read error. The chain employs TRBV2 and TRBJ1-3; 7 positions match TRBD1. CDR1 and CDR2 (germline): SNHLY, FYNNEI. CDR3 length: 15 residues. CDR3 residues: CASSEFSGGGNTVYF. CDR3 DNA: TGTGCCAGCAGTGAATTTTCAGGGGGGGGAAACACCGTATATTTT. Complete variable domain (other parts from reference TRBV2 and TRBJ1-3): EPEVTQTPSHQVTQMGQEVILRCVPISNHLYFYWYRQILGQKVEFLVSFYNNEISEKSEIFDDQFSVERPDGSNFTLKIRSTKLEDSAMYFCASSEFSGGGNTVYFGEGSWLTVV.

This chain links TRBV20-1 with TRBJ2-7, with 13 bases matching TRBD2. This CDR3 comprises 18 residues. The trim removed 0 bases at V and 2 bases at J, leaving 10 bases unmatched. CDR1 DFQATT and CDR2 SNEGSKA come from the germline V gene (reference sequence). CDR3 DNA sequence: TGCAGTGCTAGAGACCCCTCGACTAGCGGGAGGTCTGCCTACGAGCAGTACTTC. It translates to CSARDPSTSGRSAYEQYF.

This clonotype has just one count. This chain connects TRBV25-1 to TRBJ2-7, with 11 nucleotides matching TRBD1. Looked up from germline, CDR1 is MGHDK and CDR2 is SYGVNS. The CDR3 runs 16 residues. V dropped 6 bases and J dropped 4; count of bases not matched to a gene: 11. In DNA, the CDR3 is TGTGCCAGCAGCTTGGACGGGGACAGGGGGAAGTACGAGCAGTACTTC. Translated: CASSLDGDRGKYEQYF.

This rearrangement joins TRBV6-5 to TRBJ2-1; TRBD2 is a possible D gene (5 bases). This CDR3 is 18 amino acids long. Trimming stripped 5 bases from V and 4 bases from J, with 24 bases between. The germline gives CDR1 MNHEY, CDR2 SVGAGI. The CDR3 loop is CASSKLKRASTLYNEQFF. The DNA for the CDR3 is TGTGCCAGCAGTAAGCTCAAGAGGGCTAGCACCTTATACAATGAGCAGTTCTTC.

This clonotype has at least ten counts. The chain is built from TRBV28 and TRBJ1-6; D might be TRBD1 (5 bases). The CDR3 loop spans 16 amino acids. Per the germline V gene, CDR1 is MDHEN and CDR2 is SYDVKM. The V and J ends lost 5 bases and 9 bases respectively, with 20 bases between them. CDR3 in DNA: TGTGCCAGCAGTCCGTACCGGGACCAGGTGGGTTCACCCCTCCACTTT. Translating it yields CASSPYRDQVGSPLHF. Full variable domain (outside the CDR3, taken from reference TRBV28 and TRBJ1-6): DVKVTQSSRYLVKRTGEKVFLECVQDMDHENMFWYRQDPGLGLRLIYFSYDVKMKEKGDIPEGYSVSREKKERFSLILESASTNQTSMYLCASSPYRDQVGSPLHFGNGTRLTVT.

With regard to this clonotype: With a much larger clone just one base away, this may be a read error. This chain links TRBV5-1 with TRBJ1-2; unclear D gene. Looked up from germline, CDR1 is SGHRS and CDR2 is YFSETQ. The CDR3 extends over 16 amino acids. This CDR3 is CAGSLATFASVYGYTF. The CDR3 DNA is TGCGCCGGCAGCTTGGCCACTTTCGCCAGCGTCTATGGCTACACCTTC.

Many counts were recorded for this clonotype. The CDR3 region is CASSEGQVEPQHF. The CDR3 DNA is TGTGCCAGCAGCGAAGGACAGGTGGAGCCCCAGCATTTT. The chain recombines TRBV7-9 with TRBJ1-5; 7 nucleotides align to TRBD1. Germline CDR1 and CDR2: SEHNR and FQNEAQ (reference sequence). J lost 8 bases, V lost 5 bases, and 6 bases had no gene match. The CDR3 contains 13 residues.

J is TRBJ1-5 and V is TRBV2; 8 bases match TRBD1. Germline V gives CDR1 SNHLY, CDR2 FYNNEI. This CDR3 comprises 15 residues. The V gene end was trimmed by 4 bases and the J gene end by 2 bases; junction bases not matched to a gene: 4. The CDR3 reads CASSGQGLRNQPQHF. The CDR3 DNA reads TGTGCCAGCAGTGGACAGGGGTTACGCAATCAGCCCCAGCATTTT. The full variable domain, rest sourced from reference TRBV2 and TRBJ1-5, is EPEVTQTPSHQVTQMGQEVILRCVPISNHLYFYWYRQILGQKVEFLVSFYNNEISEKSEIFDDQFSVERPDGSNFTLKIRSTKLEDSAMYFCASSGQGLRNQPQHFGDGTRLSIL.

At least ten counts were recorded for this clonotype. The chain recombines TRBV25-1 with TRBJ2-1; the D gene could be TRBD1 or TRBD2 (5 bases each). With 6 bases removed from V and 9 bases from J, the gap between germline ends came to 15 bases. The CDR3 runs to 13 residues. Germline-derived CDR1 and CDR2 are MGHDK and SYGVNS. CDR3 residues: CASSDTDGAEQFF. CDR3 nucleotides: TGTGCCAGCAGCGACACCGACGGGGCTGAGCAGTTCTTC.

The chain uses TRBV20-1 and TRBJ2-1; TRBD2 aligns across 7 bases. Losses at the gene ends were 4 bases for V and 5 bases for J; bases not matched to a gene: 8. CDR1 DFQATT and CDR2 SNEGSKA come from the germline V gene (reference sequence). CDR3 size: 14 residues. CDR3 sequence: CSAKFSGANNEQFF. CDR3 DNA: TGCAGTGCTAAGTTCAGCGGGGCCAACAATGAGCAGTTCTTC.

This clonotype was seen repeatedly, ten times or more. V is TRBV19 and J is TRBJ1-1, with a weak D call TRBD1 (6 bases). The germline V and J ends were trimmed by 1 base and 3 bases, with 9 bases remaining between them. Germline loops: CDR1 LNHDA, CDR2 SQIVND (reference sequence). CDR3 length: 14 residues. CDR3 sequence: CASSIGRGDTEAFF. As DNA, the CDR3 is TGTGCCAGTAGTATAGGCAGGGGAGACACTGAAGCTTTCTTT.

This clonotype was seen ten or more times. The rearrangement uses TRBV20-1 and TRBJ1-3; possible D gene TRBD1, 6 bases. The germline gives CDR1 DFQATT, CDR2 SNEGSKA (reference sequence). V lost 0 bases and J 3 bases, leaving 18 bases between the germline ends. The CDR3 totals 17 residues. CDR3 protein: CSARDILEGVYGNTIYF. CDR3 DNA: TGCAGTGCTAGAGATATCCTTGAGGGGGTTTATGGAAACACCATATATTTT.

This rearrangement joins TRBV7-3 to TRBJ2-7; TRBD2 matches at 8 bases. The CDR3 is 15 residues long. Germline V lookup: CDR1 SGHTA, CDR2 FQGTGA. V shed 5 bases, J shed 3 bases, and the junction held 9 bases outside the gene matches. The DNA of the CDR3 is TGTGCCAGCAGCCTCCGTCCGGGACTAGTCTACGAGCAGTACTTC. This sequence encodes CASSLRPGLVYEQYF.

About this clonotype: A much larger clonotype is one base distant, so this may be a read error. The CDR3 spells CASSHETSNTGAFF. In nucleotides, the CDR3 is TGCGCCAGCAGCCACGAAACGTCGAACACTGGAGCTTTCTTT. This chain uses TRBV4-1 with TRBJ1-1; D call uncertain. Per germline, CDR1 MGHRA and CDR2 YSYEKL. The CDR3 contains 14 residues.

This clonotype has at least ten counts. The DNA of the CDR3 is TGCGCCAGCAGCCAAGATGCAACCGTAAGCGGCGATGGCTACACCTTC. This codes for CASSQDATVSGDGYTF. The rearrangement links TRBV4-3 to TRBJ1-2, with no clear D. This CDR3 has 16 amino acids. V was shortened by 0 bases and J by 6 bases, with 17 bases between the two germline ends. The germline V gene has CDR1 LGHNA and CDR2 YSLEER.

The rearrangement joins TRBV9 to TRBJ2-1, with D possibly matching TRBD2 (6 bases). The CDR3 spans 15 residues. The germline gives CDR1 SGDLS, CDR2 YYNGEE. V was trimmed by 5 bases and J by 12 bases, leaving 24 bases between them. The DNA of the CDR3 is TGTGCCAGCAGGCGATTTGGGAGGACCGCGGATGGGCAGTTCTTC. Its translation: CASRRFGRTADGQFF.

In this sample, this clonotype turned up many times. This chain connects TRBV15 to TRBJ1-5; D gene ambiguous. This CDR3 region has 17 residues. V lost 0 bases and J 0 bases, leaving 12 bases between the germline ends. CDR1 is LNHNV, CDR2 YYDKDF, per germline (reference sequence). Written as DNA, the CDR3 is TGTGCCACCAGCAGAGACGAAGGAGAATATAGCAATCAGCCCCAGCATTTT. This sequence encodes CATSRDEGEYSNQPQHF. The entire variable domain, with the rest obtained from reference TRBV15 and TRBJ1-5, is as follows: DAMVIQNPRYQVTQFGKPVTLSCSQTLNHNVMYWYQQKSSQAPKLLFHYYDKDFNNEADTPDNFQSRRPNTSFCFLDIRSPGLGDTAMYLCATSRDEGEYSNQPQHFGDGTRLSIL.